This T cell receptor (beta chain) appears in the sequencing data of a study of control samples from healthy donors and cancer patients. Germline CDR1 is SGHTA and CDR2 is FQGTGA. This CDR3 comprises 15 residues. V was pared by 3 bases and J by 5 bases, with 4 bases of the junction left unmatched. Measured with immunoSEQ multiplex PCR; TCRdb has only the in-frame clones, and not every one. Among 57,000 or so clones listed, approximately 94% were seen once. The sequence was collected from a man in his thirties or forties in good health. This chain links TRBV7-3 with TRBJ2-6; 7 bases line up with TRBD1. The sequenced material came from blood. The CDR3 sequence: CASSFDRAWANVLTF. CDR3 nucleotides: TGTGCCAGCAGCTTCGACAGGGCTTGGGCCAACGTCCTGACTTTC.